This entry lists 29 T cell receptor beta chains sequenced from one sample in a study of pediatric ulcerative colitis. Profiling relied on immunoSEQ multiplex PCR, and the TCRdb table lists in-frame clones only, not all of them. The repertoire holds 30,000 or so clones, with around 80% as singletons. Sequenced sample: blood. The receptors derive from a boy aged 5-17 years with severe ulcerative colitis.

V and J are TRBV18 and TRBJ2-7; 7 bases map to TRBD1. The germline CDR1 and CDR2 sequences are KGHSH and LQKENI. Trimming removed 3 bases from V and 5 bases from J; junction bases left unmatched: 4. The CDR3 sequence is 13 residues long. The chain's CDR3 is CASSPGQHNEQYF. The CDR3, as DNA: TGTGCCAGCTCACCGGGACAGCACAACGAGCAGTACTTC.

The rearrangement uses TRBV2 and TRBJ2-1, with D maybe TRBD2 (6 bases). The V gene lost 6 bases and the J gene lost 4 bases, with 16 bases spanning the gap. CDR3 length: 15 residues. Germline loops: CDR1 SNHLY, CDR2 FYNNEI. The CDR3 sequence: CASSPASADYNEQFF. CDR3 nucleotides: TGTGCCAGCAGCCCCGCTAGCGCCGATTACAATGAGCAGTTCTTC.

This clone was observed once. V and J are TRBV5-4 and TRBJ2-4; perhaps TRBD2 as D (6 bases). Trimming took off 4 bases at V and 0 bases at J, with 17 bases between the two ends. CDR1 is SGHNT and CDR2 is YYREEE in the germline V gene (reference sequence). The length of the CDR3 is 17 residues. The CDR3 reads CASSGGTERVAKNIQYF. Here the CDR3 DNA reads TGTGCCAGCAGCGGGGGGACGGAAAGGGTAGCCAAAAACATTCAGTACTTC.

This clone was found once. CDR3 residues: CASSSPSGGDRYEQYF. CDR3 sequence (DNA): TGTGCCAGCAGTTCCCCTAGCGGGGGGGATCGCTACGAGCAGTACTTC. The rearrangement links TRBV28 to TRBJ2-7; TRBD2 agrees at 12 bases. The CDR3 consists of 16 residues. Germline V gives CDR1 MDHEN, CDR2 SYDVKM. Trimming took 4 bases from V and 3 from J; bases not matched to a gene: 7.

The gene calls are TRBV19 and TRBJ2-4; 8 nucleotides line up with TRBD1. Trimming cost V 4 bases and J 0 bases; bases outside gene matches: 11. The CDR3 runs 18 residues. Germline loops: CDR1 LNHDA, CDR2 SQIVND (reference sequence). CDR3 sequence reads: CASSNGQGANRAKNIQYF. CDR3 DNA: TGTGCCAGTAGTAATGGACAGGGAGCTAATCGAGCCAAAAACATTCAGTACTTC.

The CDR3 DNA reads TGTGCCAGCACGTTCATAGGGGTAACTTACGAGCAGTACTTC. Translating gives CASTFIGVTYEQYF. The chain carries TRBV7-2 and TRBJ2-7, with D possibly matching TRBD1 (5 bases). Germline V gives CDR1 SGHTA, CDR2 FQGNSA. V lost 7 bases and J 4 bases, leaving 17 bases between the germline ends. The CDR3 totals 14 residues. The whole variable domain, filled in from reference TRBV7-2 and TRBJ2-7, reads GAGVSQSPSNKVTEKGKDVELRCDPISGHTALYWYRQSLGQGLEFLIYFQGNSAPDKSGLPSDRFSAERTGGSVSTLTIQRTQQEDSAVYLCASTFIGVTYEQYFGPGTRLTVT.

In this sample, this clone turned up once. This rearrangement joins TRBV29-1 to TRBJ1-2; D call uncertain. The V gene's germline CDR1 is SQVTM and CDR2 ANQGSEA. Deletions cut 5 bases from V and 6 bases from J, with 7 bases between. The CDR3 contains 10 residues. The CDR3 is CSVYGNGYTF. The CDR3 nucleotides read TGCAGCGTTTATGGAAATGGCTACACCTTC.

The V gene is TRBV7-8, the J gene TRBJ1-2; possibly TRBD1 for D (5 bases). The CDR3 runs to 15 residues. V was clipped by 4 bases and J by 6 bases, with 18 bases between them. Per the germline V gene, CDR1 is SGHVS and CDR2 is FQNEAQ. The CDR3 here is CASSYRDGPEHGYTF. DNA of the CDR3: TGTGCCAGCAGCTATCGGGACGGACCGGAGCATGGCTACACCTTC.

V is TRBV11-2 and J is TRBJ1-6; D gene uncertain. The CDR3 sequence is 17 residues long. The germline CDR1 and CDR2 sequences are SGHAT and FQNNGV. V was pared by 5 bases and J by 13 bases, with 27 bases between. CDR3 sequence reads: CASSNQDEVPLNYPLHF. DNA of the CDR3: TGTGCCAGCAGCAACCAGGACGAAGTCCCACTAAATTACCCCCTCCACTTT.

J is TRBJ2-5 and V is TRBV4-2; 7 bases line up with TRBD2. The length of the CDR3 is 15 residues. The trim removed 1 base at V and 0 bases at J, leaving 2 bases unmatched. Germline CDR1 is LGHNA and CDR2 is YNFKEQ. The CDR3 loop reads CASSQVGGYQETQYF. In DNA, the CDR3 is TGTGCCAGCAGCCAAGTGGGGGGGTACCAAGAGACCCAGTACTTC.

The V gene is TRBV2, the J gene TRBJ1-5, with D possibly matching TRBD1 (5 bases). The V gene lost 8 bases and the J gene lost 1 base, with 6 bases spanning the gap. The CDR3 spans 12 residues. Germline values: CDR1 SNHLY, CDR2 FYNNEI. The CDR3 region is CASAGSNQPQHF. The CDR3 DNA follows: TGTGCCAGCGCAGGGAGCAATCAGCCCCAGCATTTT.

CDR3 amino acids: CATSRTGGTEAFF. CDR3 bases: TGTGCCACCAGCAGGACAGGGGGCACTGAAGCTTTCTTT. This chain links TRBV15 with TRBJ1-1; TRBD1 matches 9 bases. The germline V gene encodes CDR1 LNHNV and CDR2 YYDKDF (reference sequence). The CDR3 extends over 13 amino acids. V trimming: 3 bases; J trimming: 4 bases; junction bases outside the gene matches: 0.

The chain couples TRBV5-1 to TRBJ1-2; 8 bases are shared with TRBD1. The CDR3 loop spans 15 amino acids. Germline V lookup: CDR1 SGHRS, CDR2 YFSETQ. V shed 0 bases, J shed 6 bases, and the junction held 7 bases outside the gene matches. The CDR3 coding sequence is TGCGCCAGCAGCTTGGGTCAGGGGGCGCGTAATGGCTACACCTTC. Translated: CASSLGQGARNGYTF.

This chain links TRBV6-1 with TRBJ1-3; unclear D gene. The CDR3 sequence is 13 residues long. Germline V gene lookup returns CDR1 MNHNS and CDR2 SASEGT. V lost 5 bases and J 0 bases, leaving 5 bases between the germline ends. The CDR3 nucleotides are TGTGCCAGCAGTTCAAGCTCTGGAAACACCATATATTTT. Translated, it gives CASSSSSGNTIYF.

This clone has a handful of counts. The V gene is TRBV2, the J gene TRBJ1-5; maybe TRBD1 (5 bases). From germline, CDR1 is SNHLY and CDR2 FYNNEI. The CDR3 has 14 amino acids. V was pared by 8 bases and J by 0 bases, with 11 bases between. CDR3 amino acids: CASSQGNSNQPQHF. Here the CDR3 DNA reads TGTGCCAGCTCTCAGGGAAATAGCAATCAGCCCCAGCATTTT.

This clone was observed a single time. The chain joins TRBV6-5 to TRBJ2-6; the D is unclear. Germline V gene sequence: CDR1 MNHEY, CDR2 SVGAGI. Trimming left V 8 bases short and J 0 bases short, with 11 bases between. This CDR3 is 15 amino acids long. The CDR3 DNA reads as TGTGCCAGCTTTCCTCGGATCTCTGGGGCCAACGTCCTGACTTTC. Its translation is CASFPRISGANVLTF.

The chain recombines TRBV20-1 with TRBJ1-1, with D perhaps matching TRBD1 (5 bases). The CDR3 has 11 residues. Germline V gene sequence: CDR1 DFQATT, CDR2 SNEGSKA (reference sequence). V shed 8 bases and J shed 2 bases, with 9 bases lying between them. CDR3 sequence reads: CSLDRNTEAFF. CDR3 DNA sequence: TGCAGTCTAGACAGAAACACTGAAGCTTTCTTT.

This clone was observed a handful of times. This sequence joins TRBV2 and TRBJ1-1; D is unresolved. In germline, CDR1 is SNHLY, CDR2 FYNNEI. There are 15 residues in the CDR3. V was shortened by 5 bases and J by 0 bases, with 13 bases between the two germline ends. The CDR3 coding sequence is TGTGCCAGCAGTTCCCCAGGTTCCCTGAACACTGAAGCTTTCTTT. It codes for CASSSPGSLNTEAFF.

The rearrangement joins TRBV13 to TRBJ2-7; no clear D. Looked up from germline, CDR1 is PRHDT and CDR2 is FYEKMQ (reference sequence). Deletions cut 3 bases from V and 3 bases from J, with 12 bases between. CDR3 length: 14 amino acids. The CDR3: CASSFPENHYEQYF. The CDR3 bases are TGTGCCAGCAGCTTCCCGGAAAACCACTACGAGCAGTACTTC. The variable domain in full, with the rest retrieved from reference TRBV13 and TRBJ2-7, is AAGVIQSPRHLIKEKRETATLKCYPIPRHDTVYWYQQGPGQDPQFLISFYEKMQSDKGSIPDRFSAQQFSDYHSELNMSSLELGDSALYFCASSFPENHYEQYFGPGTRLTVT.

The CDR3 DNA reads as TGTGCCAGCTCACCGGAGAAGAACACTGAAGCTTTCTTT. Residues: CASSPEKNTEAFF. The chain recombines TRBV18 with TRBJ1-1; no clear D. This CDR3 has 13 residues. V lost 3 bases to trimming and J lost 1 base, with 6 bases between them. Germline CDR1 KGHSH, CDR2 LQKENI. Combining the CDR3 with reference TRBV18 and TRBJ1-1 gives the whole variable domain NAGVMQNPRHLVRRRGQEARLRCSPMKGHSHVYWYRQLPEEGLKFMVYLQKENIIDESGMPKERFSAEFPKEGPSILRIQQVVRGDSAAYFCASSPEKNTEAFFGQGTRLTVV.

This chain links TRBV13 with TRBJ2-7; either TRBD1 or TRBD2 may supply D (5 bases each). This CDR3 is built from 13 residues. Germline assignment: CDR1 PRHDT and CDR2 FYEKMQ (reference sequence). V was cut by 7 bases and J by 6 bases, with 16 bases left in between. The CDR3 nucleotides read TGTGCCAGCACCCCGGGGCCCCTGCGCGAGCAGTACTTC. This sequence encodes CASTPGPLREQYF.

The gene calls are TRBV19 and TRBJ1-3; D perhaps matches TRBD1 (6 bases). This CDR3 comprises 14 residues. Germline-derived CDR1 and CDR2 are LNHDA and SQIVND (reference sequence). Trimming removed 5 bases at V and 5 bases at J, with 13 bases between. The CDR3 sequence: CASSADRERNTIYF. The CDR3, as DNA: TGTGCCAGTAGTGCGGACAGAGAAAGAAACACCATATATTTT.

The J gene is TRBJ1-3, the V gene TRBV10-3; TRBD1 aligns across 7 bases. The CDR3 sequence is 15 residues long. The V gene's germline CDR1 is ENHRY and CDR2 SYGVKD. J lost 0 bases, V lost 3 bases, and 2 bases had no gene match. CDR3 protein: CAISDGTVSGNTIYF. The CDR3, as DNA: TGTGCCATCAGTGATGGGACAGTCTCTGGAAACACCATATATTTT.

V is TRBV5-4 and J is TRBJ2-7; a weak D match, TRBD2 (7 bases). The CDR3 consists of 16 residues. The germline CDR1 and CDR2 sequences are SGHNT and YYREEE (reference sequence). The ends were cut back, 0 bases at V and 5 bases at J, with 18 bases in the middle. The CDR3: CASSLGAGGARNEQYF. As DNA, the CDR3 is TGTGCCAGCAGCTTGGGGGCTGGGGGGGCAAGGAACGAGCAGTACTTC. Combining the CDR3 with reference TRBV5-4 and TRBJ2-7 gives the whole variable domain ETGVTQSPTHLIKTRGQQVTLRCSSQSGHNTVSWYQQALGQGPQFIFQYYREEENGRGNFPPRFSGLQFPNYSSELNVNALELDDSALYLCASSLGAGGARNEQYFGPGTRLTVT.

The CDR3: CASSQDGRRGEEADTQYF. CDR3 coding DNA: TGCGCCAGCAGCCAAGATGGCCGCCGGGGGGAAGAGGCAGATACGCAGTATTTT. The genes are TRBV4-3 and TRBJ2-3; 7 nucleotides line up with TRBD2. The CDR3 runs 18 residues. V trimming: 0 bases; J trimming: 4 bases; junction bases outside the gene matches: 13. Per the germline V gene, CDR1 is LGHNA and CDR2 is YSLEER.

The CDR3 region is CASSDSNQPQHF. For the CDR3, the DNA is TGTGCCAGCTCCGATAGCAATCAGCCCCAGCATTTT. This chain connects TRBV6-6 to TRBJ1-5; D uncertain. The CDR3 totals 12 residues. The germline V gene encodes CDR1 MNHNY and CDR2 SVGAGI (reference sequence). Trimming left V 8 bases short and J 0 bases short, with 5 bases between.

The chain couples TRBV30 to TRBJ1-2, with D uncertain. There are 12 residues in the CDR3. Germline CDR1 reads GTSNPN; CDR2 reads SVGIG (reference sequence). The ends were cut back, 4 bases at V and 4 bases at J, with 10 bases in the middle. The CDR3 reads CAWTSGLYGYTF. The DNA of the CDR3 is TGTGCCTGGACGTCTGGTCTCTATGGCTACACCTTC.

This CDR3 reads CASSLEGGTEAFF. The CDR3 DNA follows: TGCGCCAGCAGCTTGGAAGGGGGCACTGAAGCTTTCTTT. The chain recombines TRBV5-1 with TRBJ1-1; weak D call: TRBD1 (6 bases). CDR1 SGHRS and CDR2 YFSETQ come from the germline V gene. This CDR3 has 13 amino acids. Trimming took 0 bases from V and 4 from J, leaving 7 bases between them.

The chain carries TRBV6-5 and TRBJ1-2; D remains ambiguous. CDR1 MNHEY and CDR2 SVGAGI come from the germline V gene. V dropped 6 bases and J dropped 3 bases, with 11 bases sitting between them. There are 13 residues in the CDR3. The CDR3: CASRPGWDYGYTF. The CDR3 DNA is TGTGCCAGCAGACCCGGATGGGACTATGGCTACACCTTC.